The text below deals with one T cell receptor (beta chain). The specificity of this receptor is unknown. A junction end diverges from the germline sequence, so it may reflect a read error. The record originates from a study of regulatory T cells in long-lasting Graves disease (TCRdb year 2021). Concerning the study at large: Antithyroid drugs had been taken for less than 3 months by newly diagnosed Graves' disease patients. A total of around 35 samples were covered by TCR sequencing, comprising around 13 persistent and around 20 newly diagnosed Graves' disease patients. The study was registered as a clinical trial and conducted in China. Patients with persistent Graves' disease were compared with patients with newly diagnosed Graves' disease using TCR sequencing and RNA sequencing of peripheral blood. Beyond this particular receptor, the publication reports: Because the primary lesion, thyroid tissue, could not be accessed, the study looked at peripheral blood alone. Patients with persistent disease shared more public clonotypes (approximately 2,500) than newly diagnosed patients did (around 1,000). TRBV28, TRBJ1-2 and TRBJ2-5 were preferentially used in persistent disease, while TRBV20-1 and TRBJ2-1 were favored in newly diagnosed disease. Only the TCR beta chain was sequenced and analyzed. The small sample size was acknowledged by the authors as a limitation that may reduce accuracy. Persistent Graves' disease patients showed lower TCR Shannon entropy and fewer highly expanded clones than newly diagnosed patients, suggesting clonal expansion.

CDR1 and CDR2 were assigned from the germline V gene (reference sequence) as SGHAT and FQDESV. The CDR3 numbers 13 residues from cysteine through phenylalanine. The read is trimmed to its CDR3 DNA, 39 bases read in frame from base 1. In the paper's terms, the time point label means: newly diagnosed GD, antithyroid drugs for less than 3 months. For both TCR sequencing and RNA sequencing, RNA was extracted from PBMCs in TRIzol. The diagnosis of Graves' disease was made according to American Thyroid Association guidelines. Patients were recruited from an endocrinology department in Xi'an, China. Each patient gave about 10 milliliters of peripheral blood, collected in an EDTA anticoagulant tube. Ficoll Paque Plus density gradient separation was used to isolate PBMCs, and no further T cell sorting was done. An Agilent 2100 Bioanalyzer and agarose gel were used to assess RNA quality, and a NanoDrop 2000 was used to measure RNA concentration.

The library was produced with multiplex PCR. The sequencer listed for this sample is Illumina HiSeq 4000. TCR beta libraries were built with iRepertoire HTBI primers and Arm-PCR amplification of CDR3 regions. Gel purification was performed on PCR products prior to sequencing. From the authors' description of their analysis: Across samples, 62 TRBV and approximately 15 TRBJ segments were identified and used for gene usage analysis of CDR3 amino acid clonotypes. COPE and FqMerger were used to merge the filtered high-quality paired reads into contigs. BLAST was used to align contigs to the IMGT TRBV, TRBD and TRBJ reference genes, and CDR3 was defined following IMGT. Any clonotype with a frequency above 0.1% was classified as a highly expanded clone. Shannon entropy served as the measure of repertoire diversity, while the Gini coefficient captured V-J evenness. A clonotype was considered public if more than one individual shared it. The public reads were reprocessed in TCRdb via fastp at Q25 and MiXCR, keeping in-frame beta chains. Merged by CDR3 protein, the rows form single entries marked with the most common genes and DNA. Here the V and J calls rest on TCRdb's processing, not on the authors' analysis. For this sample there are 400,000 to 500,000 distinct CDR3 sequences; about 17% appear just once. The ten top clones hold 20% to 25% of the sample.

The same specimen was also included in a second study, on T cells in Graves' hyperthyroidism and ophthalmopathy. The second study also describes: Stable Graves' hyperthyroidism was defined as the absence of progression to ophthalmopathy over 18 months of follow-up. Hyperthyroidism patients were newly diagnosed, had a disease duration of under 2 months, and were aged 18 to 65 years. Patients with uncontrolled infections, other autoimmune diseases, pregnancy or lactation were excluded. Diagnoses were based on clinical symptoms, serum thyroxine and TRAb, thyroid ultrasound and orbital computed tomography. The TCR CDR3 was subjected to a first round of RT-PCR using the HTBI primer set and the Qiagen OneStep RT-PCR kit. Most expanded thyroid clonotypes (frequency above 0.001) were also detected in blood, a finding suggesting that blood repertoires may reflect thyroid immune responses. In cross-validation, a model built on a 13 V-J signature told ophthalmopathy apart from stable hyperthyroidism with approximately 90% sensitivity and around 83% specificity, and in testing the same model reached 80%/75%. During validation, the model predicted progression to ophthalmopathy a median of around 7 months ahead of onset, with almost 71% sensitivity and 72% to 85% specificity. A discovery cohort of about 95 patients, roughly 45 with Graves' ophthalmopathy and more than 55 with stable Graves' hyperthyroidism, was used to find distinguishing TCR V-J signatures. Whether ophthalmopathy could be predicted prospectively was tested in an independent validation cohort made up of about 18 hyperthyroidism patients plus 17 patients who later progressed to ophthalmopathy. For training and testing, the 100 or so patients in the discovery cohort were randomly divided in a 7:3 ratio. In addition, the study compared T-cell repertoires in thyroid tissue and in blood from roughly six Graves' hyperthyroidism patients. After sampling, hyperthyroidism patients received methimazole starting at 30 mg daily, and ophthalmopathy patients received high-dose intravenous methylprednisolone. A second multiplex PCR round built the libraries, followed by size selection and purification. Libraries were sequenced paired-end with 100 bp reads on an Illumina HiSeq2000. SOAPnuke was used to process the raw data, with reads discarded if the reads contained adapters or uncalled bases, had a mean Phred below 15, or lacked an exact constant-primer or identifier match. High-quality paired reads were merged using COPE v1.2.5, and each unique nucleotide sequence was defined as a clonotype. MiTCR v1.1 was used to align the clonotypes against IMGT TRBV, TRBD and TRBJ reference segments. The analysis included only V-J combinations with a frequency above 0.0001, which together covered approximately 99% of the repertoires. The TCS score was defined as F50 (clonal expansion) divided by E x V (chaos), with BLOSUM62-based TCRdist calculated between CDR3 peptides within each V-J. Welch's t-statistics and random forest reduced fewer than 550 V-J features to 13, which were used in a naive Bayes classifier (R e1071). No statistical method was used to set the sample size in advance, and investigators knew the group allocation. The paper reports TCR Vbeta CDR3 sequencing of some 140 peripheral blood samples: under 45 ophthalmopathy, fewer than 80 hyperthyroidism and around 17 progressor patients.

The chain employs TRBV11-1 and TRBJ2-2; the D gene cannot be named for sure. The TCR comes from a woman aged 18-30 years with Graves disease. Donor details come from another sample of the same person, matched by shared clones. This material consisted of peripheral blood mononuclear cells (PBMCs), taken at new diagnosis, from a patient treated with antithyroid drugs. The sequenced DNA is TGCGCCAGCAGCCAAGTTCAGATGGGGGAGCTGTTTTTT. Translated, it gives CASSQVQMGELFF.